What follows are 24 T cell receptor beta chains derived from one specimen sequenced in a study of regulatory T cells in long-lasting Graves disease. Combining iRepertoire HTBI primers with Arm-PCR of CDR3 regions, the authors built TCR beta libraries. MiXCR, applied by TCRdb to the multiplex PCR reads, yields one record per CDR3 protein. The sample has 650,000 to 700,000 distinct CDR3 sequences, 30% seen once. Indicated time point: persistent/refractory GD, antithyroid drugs over 5 years with positive TRAb. From RNA extracted from PBMCs, the TCR library was made. This material consisted of peripheral blood mononuclear cells (PBMCs), taken when the disease was refractory, from a patient treated with antithyroid drugs. The receptors were gathered from a female donor with Graves disease.

This clonotype showed up many times. V is TRBV27 and J is TRBJ1-1; the D is unclear. CDR1 and CDR2 from the germline V gene are MNHEY and SMNVEV (reference sequence). This CDR3 has 14 residues. With 2 bases removed from V and 10 bases from J, the gap between germline ends came to 17 bases. DNA for the CDR3: TGTGCCAGCAGTTTAGAGGGTCCGAGGTTTGTAGCTTTCTTT. Translated: CASSLEGPRFVAFF.

This sequence joins TRBV30 and TRBJ1-1, with D perhaps matching TRBD1 (5 bases). The V end lost 8 bases, the J end lost 1 base, and 11 bases lay between the germline ends. CDR1 and CDR2 (germline): GTSNPN, SVGIG (reference sequence). The CDR3 sequence is 12 residues long. In DNA, the CDR3 is TGTGCCCGGGTACAGGCGAACACTGAAGCTTTCTTT. Translation gives CARVQANTEAFF.

This clonotype was observed many times. The chain combines TRBV6-1 with TRBJ1-1; TRBD1 matches 7 bases. Per the germline V gene, CDR1 is MNHNS and CDR2 is SASEGT. V lost 5 bases, J lost 0 bases, and 9 bases stayed unmatched. The CDR3 has 16 amino acids. The CDR3 reads CASSKNPTGMNTEAFF. The CDR3 bases are TGTGCCAGCAGTAAAAACCCGACAGGGATGAACACTGAAGCTTTCTTT.

With regard to this clonotype: This may come from a read error, since a much larger clone is one base off. The chain carries TRBV28 and TRBJ1-2; no clear D gene. The CDR3 runs 12 residues. The germline CDR1 and CDR2 sequences are MDHEN and SYDVKM. CDR3 DNA: TGTGCCAGCATCGATCCCCCCTATGGCTGCACCTTC. Translating it yields CASIDPPYGCTF.

V usage is TRBV6-1 and J usage is TRBJ2-7; D is perhaps TRBD2 (5 bases). The length of the CDR3 is 14 residues. Trimming cost V 0 bases and J 5 bases, with 11 bases left between them. CDR1 MNHNS and CDR2 SASEGT come from the germline V gene. CDR3 amino acids: CASSEARADDEQYF. As DNA, the CDR3 is TGTGCCAGCAGTGAAGCGCGGGCAGACGACGAGCAGTACTTC.

The table lists this clonotype with many counts. V usage is TRBV2 and J usage is TRBJ1-1; D gene ambiguous. V was clipped by 2 bases and J by 0 bases, with 13 bases between them. Germline V lookup: CDR1 SNHLY, CDR2 FYNNEI. This CDR3 is built from 16 residues. CDR3 DNA sequence: TGTGCCAGCAGTGAACGTTGGCAGACCATGAACACTGAAGCTTTCTTT. This gives the protein CASSERWQTMNTEAFF.

The CDR3 loop is CAISELREDGYTF. Here the CDR3 DNA reads TGTGCCATCAGTGAACTGAGGGAGGATGGCTACACCTTC. V usage is TRBV10-3 and J usage is TRBJ1-2, with no clear D. CDR1 ENHRY and CDR2 SYGVKD come from the germline V gene. The CDR3 contains 13 residues. Between the trimmed V and J ends, which lost 3 bases and 6 bases, there was a span of 11 bases.

This clonotype was detected only a few times. The chain joins TRBV11-2 to TRBJ2-3; D is uncertain. Trimming shortened V by 5 bases and J by 4 bases, and 7 bases separated the two germline ends. CDR1 is SGHAT, CDR2 FQNNGV, per germline. CDR3 length: 12 amino acids. The CDR3 loop is CASSRTSDTQYF. The CDR3 nucleotides are TGTGCCAGCAGCCGGACGTCAGATACGCAGTATTTT.

V is TRBV6-2 or TRBV6-3 and J is TRBJ2-5; D remains unclear. The germline gives CDR1 MNHEY, CDR2 SVGEGT. The CDR3 contains 15 residues. Trimming took off 2 bases at V and 0 bases at J, with 10 bases between the two ends. CDR3 residues: CASSYQSRYQETQYF. CDR3 DNA: TGTGCCAGCAGTTACCAAAGTAGATACCAAGAGACCCAGTACTTC.

Ten or more counts support this clonotype. The gene calls are TRBV6-1 and TRBJ2-7, with D uncertain. The CDR3 runs 15 residues. CDR1 and CDR2 (germline): MNHNS, SASEGT. The V end lost 5 bases, the J end lost 4 bases, and 18 bases lay between the germline ends. The CDR3 nucleotides read TGTGCCAGCAGTCCAAAGGGTCCGCGAAAATACGAGCAGTACTTC. The encoded protein is CASSPKGPRKYEQYF.

J is TRBJ2-7 and V is TRBV7-9; 7 bases match TRBD2. The CDR3 runs 14 residues. Germline V gives CDR1 SEHNR, CDR2 FQNEAQ (reference sequence). The junction had 6 bases not matched to a gene; V was cut back by 5 bases and J by 2 bases. The CDR3 here is CASSTPGLPYEQYF. The CDR3, as DNA: TGTGCCAGCAGCACCCCGGGACTACCCTACGAGCAGTACTTC.

The genes are TRBV20-1 and TRBJ2-7, with 14 bases identical to TRBD2. Germline-derived CDR1 and CDR2 are DFQATT and SNEGSKA (reference sequence). The CDR3 is 17 residues long. V gave up 0 bases and J gave up 7 bases; unmatched junction bases: 11. The DNA of the CDR3 is TGCAGTGCTAGAGATCTGGGACTAGCGGGAGAAAGCCCTGAGCAGTACTTC. Amino acids: CSARDLGLAGESPEQYF.

The chain combines TRBV28 with TRBJ1-3; no reliable D call. The germline CDR1 and CDR2 sequences are MDHEN and SYDVKM. Trimming took off 5 bases at V and 0 bases at J, with 8 bases between the two ends. CDR3 length: 14 residues. The CDR3 DNA reads as TGTGCCAGCAGTACGGGCGACTCTGGAAACACCATATATTTT. Protein: CASSTGDSGNTIYF.

The chain carries TRBV12-3 or TRBV12-4 and TRBJ1-1; D unclear. V was clipped by 0 bases and J by 4 bases, with 12 bases between them. The CDR3 runs to 15 residues. CDR3 protein: CASSLAPIAGTEAFF. The CDR3 nucleotides are TGTGCCAGCAGTTTAGCGCCTATAGCGGGCACTGAAGCTTTCTTT.

The rearrangement links TRBV6-5 to TRBJ1-5, with 7 bases aligning to TRBD1. With 4 bases clipped from V and 6 bases from J, the junction kept 3 bases outside the gene matches. CDR1 is MNHEY, CDR2 SVGAGI, per germline. This CDR3 is 13 amino acids long. In nucleotides, the CDR3 is TGTGCCAGCAGTTTACAGGGGTTTCAGCCCCAGCATTTT. The encoded protein is CASSLQGFQPQHF.

This clonotype was seen only a few times. The chain combines TRBV2 with TRBJ1-5, with D tentatively TRBD1 (5 bases). Between the trimmed V and J ends, which lost 5 bases and 6 bases, there was a span of 23 bases. Germline V gene lookup returns CDR1 SNHLY and CDR2 FYNNEI. The CDR3 is 17 amino acids. This chain's CDR3 is CASSPLGRPGGGQPQHF. CDR3 nucleotides: TGTGCCAGCAGTCCTCTGGGACGCCCGGGGGGAGGTCAGCCCCAGCATTTT.

This clonotype was detected a few times. The rearrangement uses TRBV7-2 and TRBJ1-6, with D perhaps TRBD1 (6 bases). CDR1 is SGHTA and CDR2 is FQGNSA in the germline V gene. The CDR3 has 16 residues. The germline V and J ends were trimmed by 5 bases and 4 bases, with 15 bases remaining between them. DNA of the CDR3: TGTGCCAGCAGCGCGGACAGACCCTTTTATAATTCACCCCTCCACTTT. It translates to CASSADRPFYNSPLHF. The entire variable domain, with the rest obtained from reference TRBV7-2 and TRBJ1-6, is as follows: GAGVSQSPSNKVTEKGKDVELRCDPISGHTALYWYRQSLGQGLEFLIYFQGNSAPDKSGLPSDRFSAERTGGSVSTLTIQRTQQEDSAVYLCASSADRPFYNSPLHFGNGTRLTVT.

This chain joins TRBV4-1 and TRBJ1-5, with 11 bases that match TRBD1. The J segment lost 7 bases and the V segment lost 2 bases, leaving 1 base of the junction unmatched. The CDR3 runs 14 residues. Germline V gives CDR1 MGHRA, CDR2 YSYEKL. The CDR3 bases are TGCGCCAGCAGCCAATGGACAGGGGGCCAGCCCCAGCATTTT. Protein sequence: CASSQWTGGQPQHF.

The table lists this clonotype with a few counts. V and J are TRBV6-1 and TRBJ1-2; 7 bases fit TRBD1. Germline V gene data show CDR1 as MNHNS and CDR2 as SASEGT. This CDR3 is built from 13 residues. Trimming took 6 bases from V and 3 from J; bases not matched to a gene: 4. The CDR3 DNA follows: TGTGCCAGCAGAGGACAGGACCACTATGGCTACACCTTC. It is translated as CASRGQDHYGYTF.

V usage is TRBV10-3 and J usage is TRBJ1-4, with 7 bases aligning to TRBD1. This CDR3 contains 14 residues. The ends lost 4 bases at V and 6 bases at J; junction bases unmatched: 5. Per germline, CDR1 ENHRY and CDR2 SYGVKD. Written as DNA, the CDR3 is TGTGCCATCAGTGGGACAGGACGAGATGAAAAACTGTTTTTT. Amino acid sequence: CAISGTGRDEKLFF.

This clonotype came up a few times. V is TRBV20-1 and J is TRBJ2-7; the match to TRBD2 covers 7 bases. The CDR3 runs to 15 residues. The ends lost 4 bases at V and 6 bases at J; junction bases unmatched: 15. CDR1 is DFQATT and CDR2 is SNEGSKA in the germline V gene (reference sequence). For the CDR3, the DNA is TGCAGTGCTAAGATGATAGCGGGCCAGCTGTCCGAGCAGTACTTC. As protein: CSAKMIAGQLSEQYF.

The rearrangement uses TRBV9 and TRBJ2-5; D is unresolved. The CDR3 extends over 14 amino acids. Trimming stripped 3 bases from V and 5 bases from J, with 14 bases between. Looked up from germline, CDR1 is SGDLS and CDR2 is YYNGEE. The CDR3 loop reads CASSERGRFETQYF. The CDR3, as DNA: TGTGCCAGCAGCGAACGAGGAAGGTTCGAGACCCAGTACTTC.

The rearrangement uses TRBV14 and TRBJ1-3; possible D gene TRBD1, 5 bases. Per the germline V gene, CDR1 is SGHDN and CDR2 is FVKESK. V was shortened by 1 base and J by 0 bases, with 7 bases between the two germline ends. This CDR3 has 15 amino acids. This CDR3 is CASSQAGTSGNTIYF. The CDR3 nucleotides read TGTGCCAGCAGCCAAGCGGGGACCTCTGGAAACACCATATATTTT.

The chain couples TRBV13 to TRBJ2-3; 7 bases are shared with TRBD1. V trimming: 5 bases; J trimming: 5 bases; junction bases outside the gene matches: 7. The CDR3 is 14 residues long. CDR1 is PRHDT and CDR2 is FYEKMQ in the germline V gene (reference sequence). The CDR3 reads CASSMGQLGDTQYF. The CDR3 DNA reads TGTGCCAGCAGCATGGGACAGCTAGGAGATACGCAGTATTTT.